What follows are 21 T cell receptor beta chains derived from one specimen sequenced in a study of CDR3 diversity in severe acne. TCRdb called the PCR reads again in MiXCR, with one record for every CDR3 protein. The sample contains about 98,000 distinct CDR3 sequences, roughly half of which appear only once. What was sequenced was blood. The receptors here all came from a male donor with acne.

This clonotype occurred many times. V is TRBV9 and J is TRBJ1-5; perhaps TRBD1 as D (5 bases). Trimming shortened V by 3 bases and J by 6 bases, and 10 bases separated the two germline ends. This CDR3 region has 13 residues. Germline CDR1 is SGDLS and CDR2 is YYNGEE. The CDR3 bases are TGTGCCAGCAGCGGGGGTGGGGGTCAGCCCCAGCATTTT. It is translated as CASSGGGGQPQHF.

This clonotype was detected ten times or more. The V and J genes are TRBV5-4 and TRBJ2-3, with D maybe TRBD2 (6 bases). This CDR3 has 15 residues. The germline V and J ends were trimmed by 1 base and 2 bases, with 11 bases remaining between them. From germline, CDR1 is SGHNT and CDR2 YYREEE (reference sequence). CDR3 coding DNA: TGTGCCAGCAGCTTGCCGGGGGACCTCACAGATACGCAGTATTTT. This gives the protein CASSLPGDLTDTQYF.

The chain combines TRBV12-3 or TRBV12-4 with TRBJ1-6, with 9 bases identical to TRBD1. The CDR3 is 14 residues long. J was trimmed by 13 bases and V by 5 bases; bases with no gene match: 9. The CDR3 region is CASSPGGQGTPLHF. Here the CDR3 DNA reads TGTGCCAGCAGTCCAGGGGGACAGGGAACCCCCCTCCACTTT.

This rearrangement joins TRBV28 to TRBJ2-2, with a possible D match to TRBD1 (6 bases). The CDR3 runs 16 residues. Per the germline V gene, CDR1 is MDHEN and CDR2 is SYDVKM. Trimming shortened V by 2 bases and J by 2 bases, and 12 bases separated the two germline ends. CDR3 nucleotides: TGTGCCAGCAGTTTAGTCGGGACAAGTAACACCGGGGAGCTGTTTTTT. It translates to CASSLVGTSNTGELFF.

In this sample, this clonotype turned up many times. The CDR3, as DNA: TGCAGCGCCCGAGAGCTACAAGGGGGCTATGGCTACACCTTC. It is translated as CSARELQGGYGYTF. The genes are TRBV29-1 and TRBJ1-2, with D possibly matching TRBD1 (6 bases). The CDR3 totals 14 residues. Germline lookup yields CDR1 SQVTM and CDR2 ANQGSEA. With 7 bases removed from V and 4 bases from J, the gap between germline ends came to 19 bases.

This rearrangement joins TRBV11-1 to TRBJ2-5; 8 positions agree with TRBD2. CDR1 is SGHAT, CDR2 FQDESV, per germline (reference sequence). The V gene end was trimmed by 5 bases and the J gene end by 0 bases; junction bases not matched to a gene: 20. The CDR3 spans 20 residues. The CDR3 reads CASSRVEGTSTVGYQETQYF. Here the CDR3 DNA reads TGTGCCAGCAGCCGAGTCGAGGGGACTAGTACCGTGGGGTACCAAGAGACCCAGTACTTC.

This clonotype was counted ten times or more. The rearrangement uses TRBV7-8 and TRBJ2-7; D gene unclear. V shed 0 bases and J shed 3 bases, with 6 bases lying between them. CDR3 length equals 13 residues. From germline, CDR1 is SGHVS and CDR2 FQNEAQ. The chain's CDR3 is CASSLARHYEQYF. CDR3 sequence (DNA): TGTGCCAGCAGCTTAGCGAGGCACTACGAGCAGTACTTC.

In regard to this clonotype: Possible read error: a much larger clone is one base away. This chain joins TRBV20-1 and TRBJ1-4; D is ambiguous. The CDR3 loop spans 14 amino acids. CDR1 and CDR2 from the germline V gene are DFQATT and SNEGSKA (reference sequence). V was shortened by 0 bases and J by 7 bases, with 12 bases between the two germline ends. CDR3 coding DNA: TGCAGTGCTAGAGATATGAGGGCTGGTGAAAAACTGTTTTTT. Translating gives CSARDMRAGEKLFF.

J is TRBJ2-6 and V is TRBV7-6; D is unresolved. The CDR3 is 18 residues long. V was clipped by 5 bases and J by 2 bases, with 19 bases between them. Germline V CDR1 and CDR2: SGHVS, FNYEAQ. The CDR3 coding sequence is TGTGCCAGCAGCCGTATGGCCCCCCAAGCCCCTGGGGCCAACGTCCTGACTTTC. This sequence encodes CASSRMAPQAPGANVLTF.

Of note for this clonotype: A read error is likely, as this CDR3 ends without the conserved phenylalanine or tryptophan. The limits of the CDR3 on the DNA are not certain, so only TCRdb's listed CDR3 is given. The rearrangement joins TRBV7-6 to TRBJ2-1; TRBD2 was called by the table and not checked on the DNA. Per the germline V gene, CDR1 is SGHVS and CDR2 is FNYEAQ. Ends included, the CDR3 has 10 residues. The CDR3 protein is CASSRLAGDY.

J is TRBJ1-5 and V is TRBV28; TRBD1 aligns across 9 bases. Looked up from germline, CDR1 is MDHEN and CDR2 is SYDVKM. The CDR3 runs 14 residues. J lost 6 bases, V lost 7 bases, and 7 bases had no gene match. CDR3 coding DNA: TGTGCCAGCACACTCACAGGGGGCGGTCAGCCCCAGCATTTT. Its translation is CASTLTGGGQPQHF.

V usage is TRBV9 and J usage is TRBJ1-3, with D unclear. Trimming pared 4 bases from V and 3 bases from J, leaving 11 bases between. The CDR3 consists of 14 residues. Germline assignment: CDR1 SGDLS and CDR2 YYNGEE. CDR3 region: CASSIERGGNTIYF. CDR3 DNA sequence: TGTGCCAGCAGCATCGAGCGAGGTGGAAACACCATATATTTT.

This chain links TRBV3-1 with TRBJ2-5; the D is unclear. V lost 0 bases, J lost 3 bases, and 8 bases lay in between. The length of the CDR3 is 14 residues. Germline V CDR1 and CDR2: LGHDT, YNNKEL (reference sequence). The chain's CDR3 is CASSQDFVEETQYF. For the CDR3, the DNA is TGTGCCAGCAGCCAAGATTTCGTAGAAGAGACCCAGTACTTC.

This clonotype was picked up many times. The chain couples TRBV29-1 to TRBJ2-7; 7 bases align to TRBD1. J was trimmed by 2 bases and V by 8 bases; bases with no gene match: 9. Germline-derived CDR1 and CDR2 are SQVTM and ANQGSEA. The CDR3 totals 13 residues. The CDR3 bases are TGCAGCTCCTCCCGGCAGGGGGCCTACGAGCAGTACTTC. This sequence encodes CSSSRQGAYEQYF.

The gene calls are TRBV7-9 and TRBJ2-5; D gene ambiguous. Germline V CDR1 and CDR2: SEHNR, FQNEAQ (reference sequence). Trimming took off 0 bases at V and 5 bases at J, with 10 bases between the two ends. CDR3 length equals 14 residues. The CDR3 DNA follows: TGTGCCAGCAGCTTAGCACAGAGTTGGGAGACCCAGTACTTC. Its translation: CASSLAQSWETQYF. Drawing the rest from reference TRBV7-9 and TRBJ2-5, the complete variable domain is DTGVSQNPRHKITKRGQNVTFRCDPISEHNRLYWYRQTLGQGPEFLTYFQNEAQLEKSRLLSDRFSAERPKGSFSTLEIQRTEQGDSAMYLCASSLAQSWETQYFGPGTRLLVL.

This clonotype came up many times. The gene calls are TRBV9 and TRBJ1-3; possibly TRBD1 for D (5 bases). Trimming took 0 bases from V and 2 from J, leaving 9 bases between them. CDR1 is SGDLS, CDR2 YYNGEE, per germline. The CDR3 runs to 15 residues. The CDR3 spells CASSVGSGTGNTIYF. The CDR3 nucleotides are TGTGCCAGCAGCGTAGGTTCAGGGACTGGAAACACCATATATTTT.

This clonotype is termed medium-sized (0.01 to 0.1%). The chain uses TRBV6-2 or TRBV6-3 and TRBJ2-3, with D maybe TRBD1 (5 bases). The V gene lost 2 bases and the J gene lost 2 bases, with 8 bases spanning the gap. The germline V gene has CDR1 MNHEY and CDR2 SVGEGT. This CDR3 region has 14 residues. CDR3 protein: CASSYETDTDTQYF. Written as DNA, the CDR3 is TGTGCCAGCAGTTACGAGACAGACACAGATACGCAGTATTTT.

At least ten counts were recorded for this clonotype. The chain employs TRBV7-2 and TRBJ2-3; 10 positions match TRBD1. The germline V gene encodes CDR1 SGHTA and CDR2 FQGNSA. CDR3 length: 16 residues. J lost 4 bases, V lost 5 bases, and 9 bases had no gene match. The CDR3 loop is CASSRSGDRGADTQYF. CDR3 nucleotide sequence: TGTGCCAGCAGCCGATCAGGGGACAGGGGCGCAGATACGCAGTATTTT.

This sequence joins TRBV11-2 and TRBJ1-2, with a tentative D call TRBD1 (5 bases). There are 13 residues in the CDR3. Trimming stripped 5 bases from V and 2 bases from J, with 9 bases between. Germline V gives CDR1 SGHAT, CDR2 FQNNGV. CDR3 coding DNA: TGTGCCAGCAGCCTGACAGACAACTATGGCTACACCTTC. This translates into CASSLTDNYGYTF.

In regard to this clonotype: The conserved phenylalanine or tryptophan normally closing the CDR3 is absent here, so this likely arose from a read error. The chain uses TRBV2 and TRBJ1-1; D uncertain. Germline CDR1 is SNHLY and CDR2 is FYNNEI. The V gene lost 4 bases and the J gene lost 0 bases, with 9 bases spanning the gap. There are 14 residues in the CDR3. CDR3 bases: TGTGCCAGCAGTGGGGTTGGCATGAACACTGAAGCTTTCGTT. Amino acids: CASSGVGMNTEAFV.

J is TRBJ1-2 and V is TRBV24-1, with 7 bases identical to TRBD1. This CDR3 has 15 amino acids. Trimming at V came to 1 base and at J to 3 bases, leaving 4 bases not matched to a gene. The germline gives CDR1 KGHDR, CDR2 SFDVKD. The CDR3 here is CATSDFRDSDYGYTF. The CDR3 DNA sequence: TGTGCCACCAGTGATTTCCGGGACAGCGACTATGGCTACACCTTC.